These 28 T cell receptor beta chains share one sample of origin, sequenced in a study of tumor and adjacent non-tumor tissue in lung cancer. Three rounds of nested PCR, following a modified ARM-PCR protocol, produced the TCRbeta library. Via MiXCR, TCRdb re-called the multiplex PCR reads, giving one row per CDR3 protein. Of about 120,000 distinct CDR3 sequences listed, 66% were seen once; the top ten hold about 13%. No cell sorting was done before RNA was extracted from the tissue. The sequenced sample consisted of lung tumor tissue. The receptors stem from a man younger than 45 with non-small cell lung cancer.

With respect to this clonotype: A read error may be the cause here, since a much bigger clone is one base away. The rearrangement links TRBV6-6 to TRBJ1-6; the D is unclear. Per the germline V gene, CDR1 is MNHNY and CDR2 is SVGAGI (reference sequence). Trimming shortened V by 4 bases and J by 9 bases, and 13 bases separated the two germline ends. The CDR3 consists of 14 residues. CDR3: CASSSHGLGSPLHF. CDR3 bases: TGTGCCAGCAGTTCTCATGGGTTGGGTTCACCCCTCCACTTT.

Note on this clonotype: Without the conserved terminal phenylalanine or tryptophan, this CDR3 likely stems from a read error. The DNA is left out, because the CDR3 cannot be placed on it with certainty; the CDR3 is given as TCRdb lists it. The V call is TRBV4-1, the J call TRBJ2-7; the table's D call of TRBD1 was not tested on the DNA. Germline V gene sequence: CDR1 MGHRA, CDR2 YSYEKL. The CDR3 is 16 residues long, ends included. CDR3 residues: CASSQDETGQTYRLYS.

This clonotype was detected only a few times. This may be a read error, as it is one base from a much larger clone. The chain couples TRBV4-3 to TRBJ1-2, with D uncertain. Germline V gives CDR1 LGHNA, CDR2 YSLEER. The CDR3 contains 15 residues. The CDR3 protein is CVSSQGPDVSYGYTF. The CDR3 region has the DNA TGCGTCAGCAGCCAAGGTCCGGACGTCAGCTATGGCTACACCTTC.

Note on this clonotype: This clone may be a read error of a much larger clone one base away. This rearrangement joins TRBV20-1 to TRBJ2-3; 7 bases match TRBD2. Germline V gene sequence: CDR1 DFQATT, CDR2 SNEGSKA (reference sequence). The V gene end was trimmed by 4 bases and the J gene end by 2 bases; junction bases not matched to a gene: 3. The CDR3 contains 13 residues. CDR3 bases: TGCAGTGCTAAAGCGGGGATCACAGATACGCAGTATTTT. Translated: CSAKAGITDTQYF.

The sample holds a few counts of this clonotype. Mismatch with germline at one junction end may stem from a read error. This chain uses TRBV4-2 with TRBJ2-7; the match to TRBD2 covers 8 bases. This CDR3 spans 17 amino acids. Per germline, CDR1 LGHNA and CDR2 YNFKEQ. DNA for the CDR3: TGTGCTAGCAGCCCCGTGGCAGGCGGGAGGAGCTCCTACGAGCAGTACTTC. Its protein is CASSPVAGGRSSYEQYF.

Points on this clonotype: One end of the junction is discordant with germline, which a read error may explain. CDR3 sequence reads: CASSLFYKQYF. The CDR3 region has the DNA TGTGCTAGCAGCTTATTCTACAAGCAGTACTTC. The V call is TRBV11-2, the J call TRBJ2-7, with D hard to call. CDR1 is SGHAT and CDR2 is FQNNGV in the germline V gene. CDR3 size: 11 residues.

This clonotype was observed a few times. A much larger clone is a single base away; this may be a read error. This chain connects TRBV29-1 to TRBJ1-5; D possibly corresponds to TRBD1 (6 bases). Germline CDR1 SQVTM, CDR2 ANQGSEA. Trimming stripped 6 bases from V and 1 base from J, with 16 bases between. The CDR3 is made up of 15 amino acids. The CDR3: CSVQEGGGSNQPQHF. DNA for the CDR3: TGCAGCGTCCAAGAGGGGGGAGGGAGCAATCAGCCCCAGCATTTT.

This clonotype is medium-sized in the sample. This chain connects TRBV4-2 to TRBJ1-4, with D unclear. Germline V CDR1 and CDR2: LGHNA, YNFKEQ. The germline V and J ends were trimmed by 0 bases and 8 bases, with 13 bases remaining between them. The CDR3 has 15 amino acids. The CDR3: CASSQDGPVGEKLFF. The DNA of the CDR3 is TGTGCCAGCAGCCAAGATGGTCCAGTTGGGGAAAAACTGTTTTTT.

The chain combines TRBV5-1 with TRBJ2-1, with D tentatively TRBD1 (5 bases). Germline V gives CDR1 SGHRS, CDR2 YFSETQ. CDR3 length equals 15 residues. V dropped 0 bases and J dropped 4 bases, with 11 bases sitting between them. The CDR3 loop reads CASSLEHQGYNEQFF. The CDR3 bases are TGCGCCAGCAGCTTGGAACACCAGGGTTACAATGAGCAGTTCTTC.

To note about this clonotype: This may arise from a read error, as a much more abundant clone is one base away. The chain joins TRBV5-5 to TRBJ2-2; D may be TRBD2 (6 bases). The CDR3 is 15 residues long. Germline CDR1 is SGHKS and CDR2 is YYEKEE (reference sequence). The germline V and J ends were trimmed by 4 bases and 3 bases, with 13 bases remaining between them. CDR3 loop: CASSPLGGDTGELFF. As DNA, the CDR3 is TGTGCCAGCAGCCCGCTGGGCGGGGACACCGGGGAGCTGTTTTTT.

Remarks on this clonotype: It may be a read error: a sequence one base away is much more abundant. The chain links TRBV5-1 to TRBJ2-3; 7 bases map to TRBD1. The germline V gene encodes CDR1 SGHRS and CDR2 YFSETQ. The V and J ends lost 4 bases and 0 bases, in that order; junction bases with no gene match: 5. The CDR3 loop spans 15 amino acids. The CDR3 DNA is TGCGCCAGCAGCCTAACAGGGGTCAGCACAGATACGCAGTATTTT. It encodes CASSLTGVSTDTQYF.

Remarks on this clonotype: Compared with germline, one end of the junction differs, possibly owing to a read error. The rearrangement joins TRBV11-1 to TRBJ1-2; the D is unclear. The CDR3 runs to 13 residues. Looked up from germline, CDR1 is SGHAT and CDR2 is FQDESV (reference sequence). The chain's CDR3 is CASSLSPIDGYAF. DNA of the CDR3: TGTGCCAGCAGCTTATCCCCGATAGACGGCTACGCCTTC.

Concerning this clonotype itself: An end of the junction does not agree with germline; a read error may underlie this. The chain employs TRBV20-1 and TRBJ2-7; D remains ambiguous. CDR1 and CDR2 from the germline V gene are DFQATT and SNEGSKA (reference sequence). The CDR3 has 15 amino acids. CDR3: CSASAPTCSTYEQYF. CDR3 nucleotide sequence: TGCAGTGCTTCCGCACCGACATGCAGCACTTACGAGCAATACTTC.

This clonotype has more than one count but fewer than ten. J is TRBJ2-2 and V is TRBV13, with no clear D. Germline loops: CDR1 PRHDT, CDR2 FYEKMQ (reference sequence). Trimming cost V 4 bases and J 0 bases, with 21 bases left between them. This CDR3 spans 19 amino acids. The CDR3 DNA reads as TGTGCCAGCAGCTCCATACCGGTTGGCTCCCGTCCGAACACCGGGGAGCTGTTTTTT. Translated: CASSSIPVGSRPNTGELFF.

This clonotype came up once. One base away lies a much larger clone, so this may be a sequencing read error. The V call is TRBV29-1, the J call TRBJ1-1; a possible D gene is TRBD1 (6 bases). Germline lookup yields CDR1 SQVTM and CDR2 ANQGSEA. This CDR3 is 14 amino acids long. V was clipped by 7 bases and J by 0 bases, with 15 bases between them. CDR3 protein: CSGTRQAMNTEAFF. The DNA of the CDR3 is TGCAGCGGAACCAGACAGGCCATGAACACTGAAGCTTTCTTT.

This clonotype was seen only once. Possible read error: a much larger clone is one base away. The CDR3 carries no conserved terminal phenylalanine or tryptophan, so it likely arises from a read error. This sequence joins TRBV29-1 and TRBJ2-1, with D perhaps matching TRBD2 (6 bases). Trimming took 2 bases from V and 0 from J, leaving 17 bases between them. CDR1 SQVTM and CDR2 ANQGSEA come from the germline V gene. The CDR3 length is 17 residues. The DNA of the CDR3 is TGCAGCGTTGAACTTCTACTTTGGGGACTCTCCTACAATGAGCAGTTCCTC. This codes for CSVELLLWGLSYNEQFL.

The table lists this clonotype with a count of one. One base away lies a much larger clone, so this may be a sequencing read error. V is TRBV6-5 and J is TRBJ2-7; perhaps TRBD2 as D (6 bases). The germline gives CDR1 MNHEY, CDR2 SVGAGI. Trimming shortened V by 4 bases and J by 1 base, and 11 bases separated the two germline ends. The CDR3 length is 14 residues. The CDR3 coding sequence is TGTGCCAGCAGTTTCCAGGGAGGTTCCTACGAGCAGTACTTC. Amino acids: CASSFQGGSYEQYF.

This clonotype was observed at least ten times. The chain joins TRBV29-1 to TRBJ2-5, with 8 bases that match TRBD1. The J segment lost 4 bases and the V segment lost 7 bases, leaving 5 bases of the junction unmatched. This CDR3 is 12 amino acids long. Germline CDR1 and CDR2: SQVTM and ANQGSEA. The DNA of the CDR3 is TGCAGCGGCGGACAGGGAGGAGAGACCCAGTACTTC. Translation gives CSGGQGGETQYF.

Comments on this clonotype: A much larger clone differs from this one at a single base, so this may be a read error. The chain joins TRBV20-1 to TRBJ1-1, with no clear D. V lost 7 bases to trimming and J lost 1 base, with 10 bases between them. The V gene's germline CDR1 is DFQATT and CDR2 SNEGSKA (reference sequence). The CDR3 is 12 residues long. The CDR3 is CSVRVRNTEAFF. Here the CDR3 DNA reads TGCAGTGTACGGGTCAGGAACACTGAAGCTTTCTTT.

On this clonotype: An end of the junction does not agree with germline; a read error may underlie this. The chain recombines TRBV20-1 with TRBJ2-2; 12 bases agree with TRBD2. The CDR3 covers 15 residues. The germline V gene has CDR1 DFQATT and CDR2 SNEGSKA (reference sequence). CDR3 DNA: TGTAGTGCCCGTAGCTGGACTAGCGGGACCGGGGAGCCGTTTTTT. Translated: CSARSWTSGTGEPFF.

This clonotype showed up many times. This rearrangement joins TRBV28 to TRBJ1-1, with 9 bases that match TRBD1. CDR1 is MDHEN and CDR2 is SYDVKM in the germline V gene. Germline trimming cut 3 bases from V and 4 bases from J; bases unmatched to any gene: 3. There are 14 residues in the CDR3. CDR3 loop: CASSFGTGLTEAFF. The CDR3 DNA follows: TGTGCCAGCAGTTTTGGGACAGGGCTCACTGAAGCTTTCTTT.

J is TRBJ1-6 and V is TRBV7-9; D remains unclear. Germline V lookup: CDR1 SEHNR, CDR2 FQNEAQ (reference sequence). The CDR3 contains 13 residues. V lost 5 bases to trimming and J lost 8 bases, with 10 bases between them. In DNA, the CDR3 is TGTGCCAGCAGCCAGAACATAGATTCACCCCTCCACTTT. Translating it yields CASSQNIDSPLHF.

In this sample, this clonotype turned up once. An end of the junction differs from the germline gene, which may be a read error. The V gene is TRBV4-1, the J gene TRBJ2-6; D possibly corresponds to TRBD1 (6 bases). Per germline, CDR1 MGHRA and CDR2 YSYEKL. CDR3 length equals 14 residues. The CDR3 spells CASTYRAGANVLSF. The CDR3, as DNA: TGTGCCAGCACCTACAGGGCCGGGGCCAACGTCCTGAGTTTC.

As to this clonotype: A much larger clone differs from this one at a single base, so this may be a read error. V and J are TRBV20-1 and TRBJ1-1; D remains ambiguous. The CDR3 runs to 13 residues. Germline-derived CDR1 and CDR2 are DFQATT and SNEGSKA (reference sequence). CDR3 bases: TGCAGCGCGATGCGGGTCATGAGCACTGAAGCTTTCTTT. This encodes CSAMRVMSTEAFF.

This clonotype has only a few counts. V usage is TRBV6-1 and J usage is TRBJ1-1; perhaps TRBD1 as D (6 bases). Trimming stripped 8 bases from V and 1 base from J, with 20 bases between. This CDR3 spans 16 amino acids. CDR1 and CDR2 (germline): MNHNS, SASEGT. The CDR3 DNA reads TGTGCCAGCGGGTACAGGGAGGGCCGATGGAACACTGAAGCTTTCTTT. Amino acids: CASGYREGRWNTEAFF.

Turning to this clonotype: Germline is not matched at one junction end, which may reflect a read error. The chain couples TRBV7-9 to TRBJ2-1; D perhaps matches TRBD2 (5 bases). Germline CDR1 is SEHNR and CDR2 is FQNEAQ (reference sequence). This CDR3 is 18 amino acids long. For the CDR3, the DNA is TGTGCCAGCAGCTTAGTTGTGGGAAGACCTAGCTCCTACAATGAGCACTTCTTC. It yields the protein CASSLVVGRPSSYNEHFF.

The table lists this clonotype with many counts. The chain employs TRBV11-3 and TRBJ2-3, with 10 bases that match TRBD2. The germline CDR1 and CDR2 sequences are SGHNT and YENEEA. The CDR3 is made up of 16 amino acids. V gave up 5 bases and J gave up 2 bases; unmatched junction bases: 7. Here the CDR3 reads CASSLRTSGITDTQYF. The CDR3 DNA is TGTGCCAGCAGCCTAAGGACTAGCGGTATCACAGATACGCAGTATTTT.

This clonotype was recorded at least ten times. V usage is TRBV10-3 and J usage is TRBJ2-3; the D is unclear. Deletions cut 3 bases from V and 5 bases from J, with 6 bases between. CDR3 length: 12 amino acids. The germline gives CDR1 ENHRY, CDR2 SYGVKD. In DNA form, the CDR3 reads TGTGCCATCAGTGATCCGCAAGATACGCAGTATTTT. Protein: CAISDPQDTQYF.